This T cell receptor (beta chain) came from a study of cytomegalovirus exposure and HLA in healthy donors. Germline V gives CDR1 LNHDA, CDR2 SQIVND (reference sequence). Trimming removed 3 bases at V and 1 base at J, with 16 bases between. The CDR3 sequence is 17 residues long. Both 60 Vbeta primers and 13 Jbeta primers went into the PCR. TCRdb's copy holds only in-frame clones and misses some; the assay was immunoSEQ multiplex PCR. Among 100,000 to 150,000 clones, about 82% were seen once, and the ten largest hold over 1%. The chain has TRBV19 and TRBJ1-5; no firm D call. Source material: PBMCs. This clonotype was sampled from a boy younger than 18 in good health and CMV-seronegative. The DNA for the CDR3 is TGTGCCAGTAGTATTCGAGGCACTCTCCAAAGCAATCAGCCCCAGCATTTT. Protein product: CASSIRGTLQSNQPQHF.